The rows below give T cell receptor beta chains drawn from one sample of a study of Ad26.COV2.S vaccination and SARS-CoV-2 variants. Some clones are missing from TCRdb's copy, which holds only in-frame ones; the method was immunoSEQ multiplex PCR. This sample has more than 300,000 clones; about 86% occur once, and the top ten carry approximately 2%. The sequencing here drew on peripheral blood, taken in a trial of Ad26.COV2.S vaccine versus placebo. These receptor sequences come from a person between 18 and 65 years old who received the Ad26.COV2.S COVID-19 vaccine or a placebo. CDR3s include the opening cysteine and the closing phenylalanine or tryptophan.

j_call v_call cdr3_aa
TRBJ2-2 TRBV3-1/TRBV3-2 CASSPAGRGTGELFF
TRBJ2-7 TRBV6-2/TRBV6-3 CASSYPSGTGIVEQYF
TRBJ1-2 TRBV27 CASSSYSFYGYTF
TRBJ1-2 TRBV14 CASSQDLSPDYGYTF
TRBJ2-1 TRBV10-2 CASGASGGKSEQFF
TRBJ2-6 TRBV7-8 CASSPTGPGSGANVLTF
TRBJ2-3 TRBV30 CAWSQAGARIADTQYF
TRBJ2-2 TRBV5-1 CASSFGETGELFF
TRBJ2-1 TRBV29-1 CSVGQRSWQFF
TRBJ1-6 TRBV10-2 CASRGVQLDSPLHF
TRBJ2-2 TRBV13 CASSERPVDRYTGELFF
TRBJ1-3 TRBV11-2 CASSEGRMASGNTIYF
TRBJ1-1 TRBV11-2 CASRDPRGANTEAFF
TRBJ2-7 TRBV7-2 CASSLAGAFQGGQYF
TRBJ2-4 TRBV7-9 CASSVDGDVNIQYF
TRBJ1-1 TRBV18 CASSHRDRNTEAFF
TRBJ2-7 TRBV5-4 CASSSGQGTGEQYF
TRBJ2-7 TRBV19 CASSTRGGRSYEQYF
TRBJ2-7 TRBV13 CASRRDRENYEQYF
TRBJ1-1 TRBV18 CASSPRQGGSNTEAFF
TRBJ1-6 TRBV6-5 CASSAGFYSPLHF
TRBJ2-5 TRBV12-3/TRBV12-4 CASSRDLGETQYF
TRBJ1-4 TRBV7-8 CASSLVFGGSTTTNEKLFF
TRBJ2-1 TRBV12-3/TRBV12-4 CAIGTGFGNEQFF
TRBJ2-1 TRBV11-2 CATRGSFFNEQFF
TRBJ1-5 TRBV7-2 CASSLVWRTGFSNQPQHF
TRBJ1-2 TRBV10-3 CAISEVDTGGKSYTF
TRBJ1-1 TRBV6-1 CASSILGGGDTEAFF
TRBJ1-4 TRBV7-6 CASPDTTTNEKLFF
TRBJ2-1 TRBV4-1 CASSPMGRQGGNEQFF
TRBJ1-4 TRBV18 CASSPGRDRSEKLFF
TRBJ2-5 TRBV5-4 CASSLGLAGAMKTQYF
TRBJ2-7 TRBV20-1 CSAGLSGEQYF
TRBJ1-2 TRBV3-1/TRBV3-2 CASSQAHRGGNYGYTF
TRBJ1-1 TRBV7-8 CASSPPGGASTEAFF
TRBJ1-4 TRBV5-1 CASSWGRGEKLFF
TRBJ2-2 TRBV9 CASSSRTVNTGELFF
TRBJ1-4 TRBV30 CAWMMREAGSEKLFF
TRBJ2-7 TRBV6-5 CASSYRSSYEQYF
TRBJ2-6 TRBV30 CAWSWTGVGANVLTF
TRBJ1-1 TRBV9 CASNRGLAGGNTEAFF
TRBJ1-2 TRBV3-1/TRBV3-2 CASRDRDRGENGYTF